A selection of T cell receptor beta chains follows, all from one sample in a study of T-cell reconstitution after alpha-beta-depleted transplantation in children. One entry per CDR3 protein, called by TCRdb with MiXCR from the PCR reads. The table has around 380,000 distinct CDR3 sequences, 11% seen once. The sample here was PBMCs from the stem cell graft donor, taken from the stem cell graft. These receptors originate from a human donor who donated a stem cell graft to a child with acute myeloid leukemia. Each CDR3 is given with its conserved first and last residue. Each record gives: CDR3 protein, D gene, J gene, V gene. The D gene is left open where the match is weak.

CASSLVGTSNTEAFF - TRBJ1-1 TRBV7-2
CSARVQGAETQYF - TRBJ2-5 TRBV20-1
CSAREGTGVGYTF TRBD1 TRBJ1-2 TRBV20-1
CASRTGAGGAADTQYF TRBD2 TRBJ2-3 TRBV5-1
CASSLARLELRPEQFF - TRBJ2-1 TRBV7-9
CASSSWGRNTEAFF - TRBJ1-1 TRBV7-2
CSVVGGYEQYF - TRBJ2-7 TRBV29-1
CASRFQNTGELFF - TRBJ2-2 TRBV7-9
CASSLGGQNNSPLHF - TRBJ1-6 TRBV5-1
CSAKRPRDYRGNEQFF TRBD2 TRBJ2-1 TRBV20-1
CASSQVEGASEAFF TRBD1 TRBJ1-1 TRBV3-1
CASWDRTFYTF TRBD1 TRBJ1-2 TRBV6-5
CASSPFGGGRNEKLFF TRBD1 TRBJ1-4 TRBV18
CASSPEWETQYF - TRBJ2-5 TRBV7-2
CASRLGGGDTGELFF TRBD2 TRBJ2-2 TRBV12-3/TRBV12-4
CASSPRTADSPLHF - TRBJ1-6 TRBV7-6
CATSRARQGHYNEQFF TRBD1 TRBJ2-1 TRBV15
CASSPEVGEQYF - TRBJ2-7 TRBV18
CSVDAGQEQGSYNEQFF TRBD1 TRBJ2-1 TRBV29-1
CAWSRGAITGTDTQYF - TRBJ2-3 TRBV30
CSARGGYTF - TRBJ1-2 TRBV20-1
CATTAEDTGELFF - TRBJ2-2 TRBV24-1
CASSPTLAGFGDTQYF TRBD2 TRBJ2-3 TRBV4-3
CASSADPGQGARQPQHF TRBD1 TRBJ1-5 TRBV7-2
CASSRPGRDNEQFF - TRBJ2-1 TRBV5-1
CSAYGDTYTEAFF - TRBJ1-1 TRBV20-1
CSAAGAGAINEKLFF - TRBJ1-4 TRBV20-1
CASSLAGRIASYEQYF - TRBJ2-7 TRBV12-3/TRBV12-4
CASSPFYEQYF - TRBJ2-7 TRBV6-6
CASSHDRGYGYTF TRBD1 TRBJ1-2 TRBV6-1
CASSSEGIPSSQPQHF - TRBJ1-5 TRBV6-2/TRBV6-3
CASSPLIGRAKTQYF - TRBJ2-5 TRBV5-6
CSARDREGKLFF - TRBJ1-4 TRBV20-1
CASSRSGLNNEQFF - TRBJ2-1 TRBV5-1
CASSFGQGGETQYF TRBD1 TRBJ2-5 TRBV5-1